This is a list of T cell receptor beta chains from one sample in a study of cytomegalovirus exposure and HLA in healthy donors. Only in-frame clones appear in the TCRdb table, and some are missing; sequencing was by immunoSEQ multiplex PCR. The table lists more than 150,000 clones, about 80% of them singletons. The sample taken for sequencing was PBMCs. These TCRs come from a boy aged 5 to 17 in good health and CMV-seronegative. CDR3s include the opening cysteine and the closing phenylalanine or tryptophan. A D gene is named only where the DNA matches it firmly. Some rows have no size entry. The others give once, few or many, or a class for an expanded clone.

v_call	clone_size	d_call	j_call	cdr3_aa	cdr3_nt
TRBV15	.	.	TRBJ1-2	CATSSNRENNYGYTF	TGTGCCACCAGCAGCAACAGGGAGAATAACTATGGCTACACCTTC
TRBV7-3	.	.	TRBJ2-3	CASSPLWDFTDTQYF	TGTGCCAGCAGCCCTCTCTGGGACTTCACAGATACGCAGTATTTT
TRBV27	once	TRBD1	TRBJ2-7	CASSTWTGVYEQYF	TGTGCCAGCAGTACCTGGACAGGCGTCTACGAGCAGTACTTC
TRBV30	.	.	TRBJ1-6	CAWTPGDSPLHF	TGTGCCTGGACCCCAGGGGATTCACCCCTCCACTTT
TRBV7-8	.	.	TRBJ2-7	CASSLAQLGLPTYEQYF	TGTGCCAGCAGCTTAGCGCAGTTAGGACTTCCGACCTACGAGCAGTACTTC
TRBV27	.	.	TRBJ1-6	CACPGGRNSPLHF	TGTGCCTGCCCCGGGGGGCGAAATTCACCCCTCCACTTT
TRBV7-9	.	.	TRBJ1-2	CASSFVTGNYGYTF	TGTGCCAGCAGCTTCGTTACAGGGAACTATGGCTACACCTTC
TRBV6-1	.	.	TRBJ2-3	CASPSGEGTDTQYF	TGTGCCAGCCCAAGTGGGGAGGGCACAGATACGCAGTATTTT
TRBV25-1	.	.	TRBJ1-2	CASSREGGNYGYTF	TGTGCCAGCAGTAGAGAGGGAGGGAACTATGGCTACACCTTC
TRBV9	few	.	TRBJ2-1	CASSVGWTTFPYNEQFF	TGTGCCAGCAGCGTAGGATGGACAACATTCCCCTACAATGAGCAGTTCTTC
TRBV7-9	.	.	TRBJ2-7	CSSSLVGVGYEQYF	TGTTCCAGCAGCTTGGTCGGAGTGGGCTACGAGCAGTACTTC
TRBV11-2	.	.	TRBJ2-1	CASSLESSYSYNEQFF	TGTGCCAGCAGCTTAGAGTCCTCCTACTCCTACAATGAGCAGTTCTTC
TRBV19	few	TRBD2	TRBJ2-1	CASSLAGGPEQFF	TGTGCCAGTAGCCTAGCGGGAGGGCCTGAGCAGTTCTTC
TRBV11-3	.	TRBD2	TRBJ2-7	CASSTPLSGRGPYEQYF	TGTGCCAGCAGCACCCCCCTTAGCGGGAGGGGACCCTACGAGCAGTACTTC
TRBV18	.	.	TRBJ1-5	CASSPEAVNQPQHF	TGTGCCAGCTCACCAGAGGCAGTTAATCAGCCCCAGCATTTT
TRBV5-1	.	TRBD1	TRBJ1-5	CASSYSPGGYNQPQHF	TGCGCCAGCAGCTATTCGCCAGGGGGATACAATCAGCCCCAGCATTTT
TRBV5-1	few	.	TRBJ1-2	CASSWASVEDGYTF	TGCGCCAGCAGCTGGGCCTCCGTGGAGGATGGCTACACCTTC
TRBV9	.	.	TRBJ2-1	CASSLLPLSLNEQFF	TGTGCCAGCAGCCTCCTCCCTCTCTCCCTCAATGAGCAGTTCTTC
TRBV18	once	.	TRBJ1-1	CASSPATNTEAFF	TGTGCCAGCTCACCGGCCACAAACACTGAAGCTTTCTTT
TRBV7-3	.	TRBD2	TRBJ2-1	CASSLVGTSGVVSSYNEQFF	TGTGCCAGCAGCTTAGTTGGCACTAGCGGGGTAGTCAGCTCCTACAATGAGCAGTTCTTC
TRBV5-6	.	.	TRBJ1-6	CASSVQGPLSDSPLHF	TGTGCCAGCAGCGTACAGGGTCCCCTCTCGGATTCACCCCTCCACTTT
TRBV7-9	.	TRBD2	TRBJ2-1	CASSTPRSGGANEQFF	TGTGCCAGCAGCACCCCGCGTAGCGGGGGGGCGAATGAGCAGTTCTTC
TRBV5-1	.	.	TRBJ1-1	CASGGTIGTEAFF	TGCGCCAGCGGGGGGACTATAGGGACTGAAGCTTTCTTT
TRBV6-1	.	.	TRBJ1-5	CASSEAVGGLSNQPQHF	TGTGCCAGCAGTGAAGCGGTGGGGGGTTTGAGCAATCAGCCCCAGCATTTT
TRBV5-6	.	.	TRBJ2-2	CASSFIHIGQRTGELFF	TGTGCCAGCAGCTTTATTCATATAGGACAGCGGACCGGGGAGCTGTTTTTT
TRBV7-9	once	TRBD2	TRBJ2-7	CASSLVLAGGEQYF	TGTGCCAGCAGCTTAGTACTAGCGGGAGGCGAGCAGTACTTC
TRBV5-1	.	.	TRBJ2-1	CASSLVGASANEQFF	TGCGCCAGCAGCTTGGTAGGGGCTAGCGCTAATGAGCAGTTCTTC
TRBV19	once	TRBD1	TRBJ1-2	CASKTTGVDYGYTF	TGTGCCAGTAAAACGACAGGGGTAGACTATGGCTACACCTTC
TRBV30	.	TRBD1	TRBJ1-2	CAWNPTGGNGYTF	TGTGCCTGGAACCCGACAGGGGGCAACGGCTACACCTTC
TRBV6-5	.	TRBD1	TRBJ2-5	CASTKDRGQETQYF	TGTGCCAGCACTAAGGACAGGGGCCAAGAGACCCAGTACTTC
TRBV5-1	.	.	TRBJ1-2	CASSSPTDLANYGYTF	TGCGCCAGCAGCAGTCCGACCGACTTAGCTAACTATGGCTACACCTTC
TRBV4-3	.	TRBD2	TRBJ2-2	CASSQRPLLDSGTSNTGELFF	TGCGCCAGCAGCCAGCGACCGCTCTTAGACAGCGGGACTTCGAACACCGGGGAGCTGTTTTTT
TRBV29-1	few	.	TRBJ1-1	CSVQTVMNTEAFF	TGCAGCGTCCAGACAGTGATGAACACTGAAGCTTTCTTT
TRBV11-3	.	.	TRBJ1-2	CASSFRGGSYGYTF	TGTGCCAGCAGCTTTCGGGGCGGGAGCTATGGCTACACCTTC
TRBV27	.	TRBD1	TRBJ2-7	CASSLTGDHEQYF	TGTGCCAGCAGTTTGACAGGGGACCACGAGCAGTACTTC